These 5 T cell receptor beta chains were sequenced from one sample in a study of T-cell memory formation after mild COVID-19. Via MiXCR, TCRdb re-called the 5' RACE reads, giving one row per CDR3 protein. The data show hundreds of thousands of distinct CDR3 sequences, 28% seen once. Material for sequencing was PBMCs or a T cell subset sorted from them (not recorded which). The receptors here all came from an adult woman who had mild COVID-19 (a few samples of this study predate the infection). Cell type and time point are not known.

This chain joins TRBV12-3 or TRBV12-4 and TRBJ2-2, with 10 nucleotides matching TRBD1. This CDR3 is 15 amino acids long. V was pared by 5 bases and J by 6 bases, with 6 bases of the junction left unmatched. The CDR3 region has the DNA TGTGCCAGCAGTCCGGGACAGGGGTGGTCCGGGGAGCTGTTTTTT. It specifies CASSPGQGWSGELFF.

CDR3 nucleotide sequence: TGTGCCAGCACACAGGGACGGACGAACACTGAAGCTTTCTTT. This codes for CASTQGRTNTEAFF. The chain joins TRBV2 to TRBJ1-1, with D perhaps TRBD1 (6 bases). Trimming shortened V by 7 bases and J by 1 base, and 13 bases separated the two germline ends. Germline V gives CDR1 SNHLY, CDR2 FYNNEI. The CDR3 runs to 14 residues.

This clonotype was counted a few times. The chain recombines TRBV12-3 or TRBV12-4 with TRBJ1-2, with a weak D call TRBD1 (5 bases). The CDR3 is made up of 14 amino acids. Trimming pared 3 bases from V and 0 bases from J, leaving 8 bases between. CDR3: CASSFRVANYGYTF. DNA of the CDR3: TGTGCCAGCAGTTTCAGGGTCGCTAACTATGGCTACACCTTC.

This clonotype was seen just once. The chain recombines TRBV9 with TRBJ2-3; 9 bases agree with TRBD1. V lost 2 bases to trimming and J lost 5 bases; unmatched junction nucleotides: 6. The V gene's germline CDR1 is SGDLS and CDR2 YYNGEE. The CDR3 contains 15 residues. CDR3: CASSVRTGGGDTQYF. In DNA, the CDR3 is TGTGCCAGCAGCGTGCGTACAGGGGGCGGAGATACGCAGTATTTT.

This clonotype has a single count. CDR3 amino acids: CASSVTGAYNEQFF. For the CDR3, the DNA is TGTGCCAGCAGTGTCACAGGGGCCTACAATGAGCAGTTCTTC. The V call is TRBV2, the J call TRBJ2-1; TRBD1 matches at 7 bases. Germline V gene lookup returns CDR1 SNHLY and CDR2 FYNNEI. The V gene end was trimmed by 4 bases and the J gene end by 2 bases; junction bases not matched to a gene: 2. The CDR3 consists of 14 residues. The complete variable domain, with remaining parts taken from reference TRBV2 and TRBJ2-1, reads EPEVTQTPSHQVTQMGQEVILRCVPISNHLYFYWYRQILGQKVEFLVSFYNNEISEKSEIFDDQFSVERPDGSNFTLKIRSTKLEDSAMYFCASSVTGAYNEQFFGPGTRLTVL.